This TCR beta chain originates from a study of T cell responses to AZD1222 COVID-19 vaccine. The study's findings and limits: Vaccine-related CD4 TCRs covered spike, predominating at 160-218 and 743-854. The study sampled repertoires only after the peak T cell response. Spike-specific TCR repertoires showed rising breadth and depth after two AZD1222 doses. Clonal diversity was possibly underestimated; the donors were predominantly white British and more often female.

Generated by immunoSEQ multiplex PCR, the TCRdb table keeps only in-frame clones and is missing some. This sample carries 140,000 to 150,000 clones, roughly 86% of them seen once, and the ten largest clones take around 5%. The table lists this clone with a count of one. As yet, its antigen is unknown. Trimming stripped 6 bases from V and 8 bases from J, with 10 bases between. The CDR3 is made up of 12 amino acids. The sequence was obtained from an adult who received the AZD1222 COVID-19 vaccine. The sequenced sample was peripheral blood, obtained 28 days after the second AZD1222 dose. V and J are TRBV12-3 or TRBV12-4 and TRBJ1-4; D not certain. The CDR3 DNA sequence: TGTGCCAGCAGGGCGGCAGCAGAAAAACTGTTTTTT. Translated: CASRAAAEKLFF.